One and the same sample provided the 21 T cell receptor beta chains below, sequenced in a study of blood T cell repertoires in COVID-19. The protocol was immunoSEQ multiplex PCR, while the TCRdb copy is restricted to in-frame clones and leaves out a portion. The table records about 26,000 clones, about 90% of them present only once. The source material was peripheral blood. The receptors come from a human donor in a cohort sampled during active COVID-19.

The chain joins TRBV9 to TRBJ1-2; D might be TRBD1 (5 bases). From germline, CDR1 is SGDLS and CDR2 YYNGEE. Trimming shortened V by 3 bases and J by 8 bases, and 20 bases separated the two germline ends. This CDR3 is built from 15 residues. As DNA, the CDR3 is TGTGCCAGCAGCGAGGGACTAATGGCGCGGAGGGGCTACACCTTC. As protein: CASSEGLMARRGYTF.

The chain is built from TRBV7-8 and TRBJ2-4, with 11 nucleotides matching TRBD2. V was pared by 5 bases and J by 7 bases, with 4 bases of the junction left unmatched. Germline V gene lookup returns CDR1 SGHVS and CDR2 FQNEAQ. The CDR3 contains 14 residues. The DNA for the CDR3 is TGTGCCAGCAGCCCTATAGCGGGAGGGAACATTCAGTACTTC. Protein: CASSPIAGGNIQYF. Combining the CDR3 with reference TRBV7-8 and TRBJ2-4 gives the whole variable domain GAGVSQSPRYKVAKRGQDVALRCDPISGHVSLFWYQQALGQGPEFLTYFQNEAQLDKSGLPSDRFFAERPEGSVSTLKIQRTQQEDSAVYLCASSPIAGGNIQYFGAGTRLSVL.

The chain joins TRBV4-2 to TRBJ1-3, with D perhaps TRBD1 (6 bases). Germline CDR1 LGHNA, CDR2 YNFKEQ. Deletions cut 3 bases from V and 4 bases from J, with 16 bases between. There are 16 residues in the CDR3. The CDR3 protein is CASSHRRTEAGNTIYF. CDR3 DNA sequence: TGTGCCAGCAGCCACCGCCGGACAGAAGCAGGAAACACCATATATTTT.

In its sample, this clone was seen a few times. CDR3 region: CASSLVASSYEQYF. CDR3 DNA sequence: TGTGCCAGCAGTTTGGTCGCTAGCTCCTACGAGCAGTACTTC. The rearrangement links TRBV27 to TRBJ2-7, with D unresolved. The germline V and J ends were trimmed by 3 bases and 0 bases, with 9 bases remaining between them. CDR3 length: 14 residues. Germline loops: CDR1 MNHEY, CDR2 SMNVEV (reference sequence).

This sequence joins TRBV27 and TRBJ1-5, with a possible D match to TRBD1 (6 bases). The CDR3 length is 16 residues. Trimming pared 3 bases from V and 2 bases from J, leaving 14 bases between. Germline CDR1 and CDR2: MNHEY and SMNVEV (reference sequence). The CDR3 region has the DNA TGTGCCAGCAGTTTGCGGGGGGCTGTCGGCAATCAGCCCCAGCATTTT. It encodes CASSLRGAVGNQPQHF.

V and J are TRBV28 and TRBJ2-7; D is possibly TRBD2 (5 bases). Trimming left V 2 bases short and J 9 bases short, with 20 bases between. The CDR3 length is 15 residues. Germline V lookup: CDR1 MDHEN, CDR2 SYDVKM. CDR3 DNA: TGTGCCAGCAGTTTAAACCCCCCGGGTGGTCGGGGGCAGTACTTC. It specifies CASSLNPPGGRGQYF.

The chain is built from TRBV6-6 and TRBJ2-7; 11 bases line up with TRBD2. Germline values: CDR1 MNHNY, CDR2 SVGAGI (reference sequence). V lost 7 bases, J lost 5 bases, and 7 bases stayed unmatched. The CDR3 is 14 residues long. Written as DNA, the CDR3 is TGTGCCAGCAACCCACTAGCGGGAGTGAACGAGCAGTACTTC. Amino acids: CASNPLAGVNEQYF.

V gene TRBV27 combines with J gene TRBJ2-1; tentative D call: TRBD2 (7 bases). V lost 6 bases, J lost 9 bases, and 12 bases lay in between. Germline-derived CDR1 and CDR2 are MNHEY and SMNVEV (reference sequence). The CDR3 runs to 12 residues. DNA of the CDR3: TGTGCCAGCAGGTGGGAGGGGGGTGAGCAGTTCTTC. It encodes CASRWEGGEQFF.

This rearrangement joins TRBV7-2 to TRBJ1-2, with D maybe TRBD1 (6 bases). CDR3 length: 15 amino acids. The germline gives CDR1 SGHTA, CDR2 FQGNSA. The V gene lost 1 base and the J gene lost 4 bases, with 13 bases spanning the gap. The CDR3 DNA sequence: TGTGCCAGCAGCTTAGATGGGGGGGCGGGCTATGGCTACACCTTC. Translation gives CASSLDGGAGYGYTF. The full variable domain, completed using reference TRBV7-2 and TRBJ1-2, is GAGVSQSPSNKVTEKGKDVELRCDPISGHTALYWYRQSLGQGLEFLIYFQGNSAPDKSGLPSDRFSAERTGGSVSTLTIQRTQQEDSAVYLCASSLDGGAGYGYTFGSGTRLTVV.

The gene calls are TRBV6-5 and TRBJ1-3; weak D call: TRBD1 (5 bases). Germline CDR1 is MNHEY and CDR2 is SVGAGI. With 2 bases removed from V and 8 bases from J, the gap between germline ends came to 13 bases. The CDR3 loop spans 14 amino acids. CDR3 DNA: TGTGCCAGCAGTTACGACAGATCTGCAGACACCATATATTTT. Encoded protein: CASSYDRSADTIYF.

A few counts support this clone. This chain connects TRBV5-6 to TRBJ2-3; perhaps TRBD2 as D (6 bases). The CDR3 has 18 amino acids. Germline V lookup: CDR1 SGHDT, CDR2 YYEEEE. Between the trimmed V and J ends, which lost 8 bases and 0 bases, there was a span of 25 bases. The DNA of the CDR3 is TGTGCCAGTGCGGGCCTAGGTGGGGGACTCCCTAGCACAGATACGCAGTATTTT. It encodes CASAGLGGGLPSTDTQYF.

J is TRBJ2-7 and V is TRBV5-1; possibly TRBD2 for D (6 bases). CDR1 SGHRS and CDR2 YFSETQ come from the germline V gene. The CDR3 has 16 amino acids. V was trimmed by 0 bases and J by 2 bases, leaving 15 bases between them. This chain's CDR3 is CASSLAYGTAAYEQYF. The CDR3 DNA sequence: TGCGCCAGCAGCTTGGCCTATGGGACTGCTGCCTACGAGCAGTACTTC.

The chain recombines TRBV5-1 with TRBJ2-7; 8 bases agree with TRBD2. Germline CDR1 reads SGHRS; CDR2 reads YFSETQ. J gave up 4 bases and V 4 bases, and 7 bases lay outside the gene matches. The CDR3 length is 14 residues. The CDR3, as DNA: TGCGCCAGCAGCCTGGAGCGGGGGAGGTACGAGCAGTACTTC. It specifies CASSLERGRYEQYF.

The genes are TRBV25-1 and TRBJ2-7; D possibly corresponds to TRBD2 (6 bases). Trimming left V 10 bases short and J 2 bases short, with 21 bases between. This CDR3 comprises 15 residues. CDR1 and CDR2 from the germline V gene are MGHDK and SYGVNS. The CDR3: CATKIGGLTTYEQYF. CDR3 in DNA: TGTGCCACCAAGATCGGAGGGCTTACAACCTACGAGCAGTACTTC.

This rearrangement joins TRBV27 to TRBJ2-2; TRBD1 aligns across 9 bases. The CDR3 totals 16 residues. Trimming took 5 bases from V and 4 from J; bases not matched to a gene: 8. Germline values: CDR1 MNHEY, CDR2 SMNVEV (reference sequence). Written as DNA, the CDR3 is TGTGCCAGCAGTAAACGGACAGGGGTGGCCACCGGGGAGCTGTTTTTT. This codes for CASSKRTGVATGELFF.

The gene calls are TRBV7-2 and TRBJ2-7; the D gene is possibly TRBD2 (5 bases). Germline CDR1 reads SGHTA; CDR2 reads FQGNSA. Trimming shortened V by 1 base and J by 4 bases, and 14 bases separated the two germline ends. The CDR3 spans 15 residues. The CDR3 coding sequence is TGTGCCAGCAGCTTAGGCGGGCGGGTGGAATACGAGCAGTACTTC. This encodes CASSLGGRVEYEQYF. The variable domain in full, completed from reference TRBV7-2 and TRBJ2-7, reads GAGVSQSPSNKVTEKGKDVELRCDPISGHTALYWYRQSLGQGLEFLIYFQGNSAPDKSGLPSDRFSAERTGGSVSTLTIQRTQQEDSAVYLCASSLGGRVEYEQYFGPGTRLTVT.

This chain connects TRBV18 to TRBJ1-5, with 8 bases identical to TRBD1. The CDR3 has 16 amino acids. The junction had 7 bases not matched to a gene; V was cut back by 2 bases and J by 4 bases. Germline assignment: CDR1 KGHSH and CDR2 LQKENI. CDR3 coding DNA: TGTGCCAGCTCACCAAATACAGGGGGTTTGAATCAGCCCCAGCATTTT. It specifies CASSPNTGGLNQPQHF.

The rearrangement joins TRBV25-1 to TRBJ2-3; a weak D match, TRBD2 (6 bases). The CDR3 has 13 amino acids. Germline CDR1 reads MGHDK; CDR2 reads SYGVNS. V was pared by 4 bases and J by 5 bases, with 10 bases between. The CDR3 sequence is CASSGGLGDTQYF. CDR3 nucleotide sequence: TGTGCCAGCAGTGGGGGACTTGGAGATACGCAGTATTTT.

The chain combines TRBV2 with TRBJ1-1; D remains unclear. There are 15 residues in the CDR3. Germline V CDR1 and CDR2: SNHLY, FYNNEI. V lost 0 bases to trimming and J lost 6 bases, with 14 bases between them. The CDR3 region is CASSEALGRTAEAFF. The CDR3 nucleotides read TGTGCCAGCAGTGAAGCGCTAGGGAGGACGGCTGAAGCTTTCTTT.

The CDR3 spells CASSYSTPGTRGPQHF. In nucleotides, the CDR3 is TGTGCCAGCAGTTACTCGACCCCCGGGACTCGCGGACCCCAGCATTTT. This chain connects TRBV6-2 or TRBV6-3 to TRBJ1-5, with D perhaps matching TRBD1 (5 bases). This CDR3 spans 16 amino acids. The germline V gene has CDR1 MNHEY and CDR2 SVGEGT. Trimming shortened V by 0 bases and J by 10 bases, and 19 bases separated the two germline ends.

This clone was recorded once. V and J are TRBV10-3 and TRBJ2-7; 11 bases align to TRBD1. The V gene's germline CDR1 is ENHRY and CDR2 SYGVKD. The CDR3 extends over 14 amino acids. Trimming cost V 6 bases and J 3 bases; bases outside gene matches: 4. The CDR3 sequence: CAIRTGTGGYEQYF. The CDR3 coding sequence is TGTGCCATCAGAACCGGGACAGGGGGCTACGAGCAGTACTTC.